Following are 25 T cell receptor beta chains from one sample sequenced in a study of T cells in Graves' hyperthyroidism and ophthalmopathy. The TCR beta CDR3 regions underwent amplification using RNA transcripts as the source. HTBI primers drove first-round RT-PCR of the TCR CDR3. TCRdb fed the multiplex PCR reads into MiXCR, producing one record per CDR3 protein. The sample has around 450,000 distinct CDR3 sequences; roughly 13% are singletons. Sequencing was carried out using blood. The receptors originated from a woman younger than 35 with Graves' hyperthyroidism.

In this sample, this clonotype turned up many times. V usage is TRBV6-1 and J usage is TRBJ2-7, with D hard to call. Germline CDR1 MNHNS, CDR2 SASEGT. The CDR3 has 15 residues. With 2 bases removed from V and 4 bases from J, the gap between germline ends came to 15 bases. The CDR3 region is CASSEWAGNLYEQYF. CDR3 nucleotides: TGTGCCAGCAGTGAATGGGCCGGCAACCTATACGAGCAGTACTTC.

This clonotype was recorded at least ten times. The chain has TRBV20-1 and TRBJ2-7, with D possibly being TRBD2 (5 bases). The germline CDR1 and CDR2 sequences are DFQATT and SNEGSKA (reference sequence). Between the trimmed V and J ends, which lost 3 bases and 5 bases, there was a span of 8 bases. The CDR3 is 11 amino acids. The CDR3 is CSARGVHEQYF. CDR3 nucleotide sequence: TGCAGTGCTAGGGGAGTCCACGAGCAGTACTTC.

This clonotype was picked up many times. The chain is built from TRBV28 and TRBJ1-1, with a possible D match to TRBD1 (6 bases). This CDR3 region has 15 residues. Trimming pared 1 base from V and 4 bases from J, leaving 13 bases between. Germline CDR1 reads MDHEN; CDR2 reads SYDVKM. CDR3: CASSLLGGAGTEAFF. CDR3 coding DNA: TGTGCCAGCAGTTTATTAGGGGGGGCGGGCACTGAAGCTTTCTTT.

This chain joins TRBV9 and TRBJ1-5; D might be TRBD1 (6 bases). Germline lookup yields CDR1 SGDLS and CDR2 YYNGEE. Trimming took 5 bases from V and 7 from J, leaving 19 bases between them. The CDR3 spans 15 residues. Here the CDR3 DNA reads TGTGCCAGCAGTGATAGCTACGGGGGCGGGCAGCCCCAGCATTTT. It yields the protein CASSDSYGGGQPQHF.

This clonotype appeared many times. The rearrangement links TRBV20-1 to TRBJ1-1; D is unresolved. V shed 5 bases and J shed 0 bases, with 16 bases lying between them. The CDR3 sequence is 15 residues long. Germline V gene sequence: CDR1 DFQATT, CDR2 SNEGSKA (reference sequence). The CDR3 loop is CSAGRAGPMNTEAFF. The CDR3 DNA follows: TGCAGTGCTGGTCGTGCAGGACCCATGAACACTGAAGCTTTCTTT.

This clonotype was recorded a few times. The CDR3 DNA sequence: TGTGCCAGCAGCTTTTCCCTGGCAAGGGACACCGGGGAGCTGTTTTTT. This sequence encodes CASSFSLARDTGELFF. The chain recombines TRBV13 with TRBJ2-2, with D unclear. Trimming removed 3 bases at V and 3 bases at J, with 14 bases between. The CDR3 is made up of 16 amino acids. CDR1 and CDR2 from the germline V gene are PRHDT and FYEKMQ (reference sequence). Full variable domain (remainder filled in from reference TRBV13 and TRBJ2-2): AAGVIQSPRHLIKEKRETATLKCYPIPRHDTVYWYQQGPGQDPQFLISFYEKMQSDKGSIPDRFSAQQFSDYHSELNMSSLELGDSALYFCASSFSLARDTGELFFGEGSRLTVL.

This clonotype was detected only a few times. This may stem from a read error, because a much larger clone lies one nucleotide away. The DNA for the CDR3 is TGTGCCAGCAGTGTCCAGGGCACAGATACGCAGTATTTT. Protein sequence: CASSVQGTDTQYF. The chain carries TRBV2 and TRBJ2-3; D not resolved. This CDR3 is built from 13 residues. Germline loops: CDR1 SNHLY, CDR2 FYNNEI. Trimming pared 4 bases from V and 1 base from J, leaving 6 bases between.

This clonotype was counted many times. This rearrangement joins TRBV6-1 to TRBJ2-1, with TRBD1 matching over 10 bases. CDR1 MNHNS and CDR2 SASEGT come from the germline V gene. CDR3 length: 17 amino acids. V trimming: 5 bases; J trimming: 2 bases; junction bases outside the gene matches: 9. CDR3 sequence (DNA): TGTGCCAGCAGTTTAGGGCGGGACAGGGGTGCCTACAATGAGCAGTTCTTC. Protein: CASSLGRDRGAYNEQFF.

A remark on this clonotype: A read error is possible here, since a much larger clone lies one base away. The rearrangement links TRBV6-5 to TRBJ1-5, with D uncertain. CDR3 length equals 15 residues. CDR1 is MNHEY and CDR2 is SVGAGI in the germline V gene. V was trimmed by 8 bases and J by 1 base, leaving 15 bases between them. CDR3: CASESRGMSNQPQHF. CDR3 bases: TGTGCCAGCGAGAGTCGGGGAATGAGCAATCAGCCCCAGCATTTT.

The chain employs TRBV5-4 and TRBJ2-1, with 13 bases aligning to TRBD2. The CDR3 sequence is 18 residues long. The junction had 7 bases not matched to a gene; V was cut back by 3 bases and J by 1 base. Germline-derived CDR1 and CDR2 are SGHNT and YYREEE (reference sequence). CDR3: CASSSAQTSGRSYNEQFF. The DNA of the CDR3 is TGTGCCAGCAGCTCGGCACAGACTAGCGGGAGGTCCTACAATGAGCAGTTCTTC.

In its sample, this clonotype was seen a few times. This chain connects TRBV11-2 to TRBJ1-2; 7 bases match TRBD1. The ends lost 5 bases at V and 5 bases at J; junction bases unmatched: 11. CDR3 length equals 15 residues. Germline CDR1 SGHAT, CDR2 FQNNGV. CDR3 nucleotides: TGTGCCAGCAGCGAACTAGGGACAGCCCAATATGGCTACACCTTC. It encodes CASSELGTAQYGYTF.

The J gene is TRBJ2-4, the V gene TRBV27; 13 positions agree with TRBD2. Trimming removed 5 bases from V and 0 bases from J; junction bases left unmatched: 7. Germline-derived CDR1 and CDR2 are MNHEY and SMNVEV (reference sequence). The CDR3 spans 18 residues. CDR3 bases: TGTGCCAGCAGTCGAAGACTAGCGGGAGGTTTAGCCAAAAACATTCAGTACTTC. Encoded protein: CASSRRLAGGLAKNIQYF.

The chain carries TRBV19 and TRBJ2-3, with TRBD2 matching 9 bases. Per the germline V gene, CDR1 is LNHDA and CDR2 is SQIVND (reference sequence). The CDR3 spans 15 residues. J gave up 4 bases and V 7 bases, and 9 bases lay outside the gene matches. In DNA, the CDR3 is TGTGCCAGTATCGGAAGCGGGAGGCGTTCAGATACGCAGTATTTT. It encodes CASIGSGRRSDTQYF. The full variable domain, with the rest looked up from reference TRBV19 and TRBJ2-3, is DGGITQSPKYLFRKEGQNVTLSCEQNLNHDAMYWYRQDPGQGLRLIYYSQIVNDFQKGDIAEGYSVSREKKESFPLTVTSAQKNPTAFYLCASIGSGRRSDTQYFGPGTRLTVL.

This clonotype was picked up a small number of times. This chain links TRBV28 with TRBJ2-1; no firm D call. CDR1 MDHEN and CDR2 SYDVKM come from the germline V gene. V dropped 3 bases and J dropped 12 bases, with 9 bases sitting between them. The CDR3 loop spans 11 amino acids. The CDR3 sequence is CASSLGMVQFF. In DNA, the CDR3 is TGTGCCAGCAGTTTGGGGATGGTGCAGTTCTTC.

In its sample, this clonotype was seen many times. The chain joins TRBV5-1 to TRBJ2-7; 7 bases agree with TRBD1. V lost 4 bases to trimming and J lost 3 bases; unmatched junction nucleotides: 7. Germline V gives CDR1 SGHRS, CDR2 YFSETQ. The CDR3 is 14 amino acids. CDR3 in amino acids: CASSTGQEYYEQYF. CDR3 coding DNA: TGCGCCAGCAGCACCGGACAGGAGTACTACGAGCAGTACTTC.

This clonotype has a handful of counts. The J gene is TRBJ1-1, the V gene TRBV25-1, with D unclear. CDR3 length: 14 amino acids. Germline V gives CDR1 MGHDK, CDR2 SYGVNS. Trimming removed 3 bases from V and 3 bases from J, with 11 bases in between. CDR3 region: CASSEGWGYTEAFF. For the CDR3, the DNA is TGTGCCAGCAGTGAGGGGTGGGGATACACTGAAGCTTTCTTT.

This clonotype came up many times. The chain combines TRBV2 with TRBJ2-1; TRBD1 aligns across 9 bases. The CDR3 is made up of 15 amino acids. Losses at the gene ends were 6 bases for V and 0 bases for J; bases not matched to a gene: 3. Germline V CDR1 and CDR2: SNHLY, FYNNEI. As DNA, the CDR3 is TGTGCCAGCAGGATGGACAGGGGCTCCTACAATGAGCAGTTCTTC. Amino acids: CASRMDRGSYNEQFF.

The sample holds a few counts of this clonotype. The chain employs TRBV5-5 and TRBJ2-7, with TRBD2 as a possible D gene (6 bases). CDR3 length: 15 amino acids. Germline CDR1 reads SGHKS; CDR2 reads YYEKEE (reference sequence). Trimming removed 1 base at V and 2 bases at J, with 13 bases between. The CDR3 DNA reads as TGTGCCAGCAGCTTGTATCCGGGAGTCCCCTACGAGCAGTACTTC. This gives the protein CASSLYPGVPYEQYF.

This chain connects TRBV6-2 or TRBV6-3 to TRBJ2-1; D may be TRBD2 (6 bases). Germline values: CDR1 MNHEY, CDR2 SVGEGT. The CDR3 has 12 amino acids. V lost 4 bases and J lost 11, with 12 bases in between. CDR3 nucleotide sequence: TGTGCCAGCAGTTTGGAGGGAAGGCAGCAGTTCTTC. Protein sequence: CASSLEGRQQFF.

This clonotype was observed many times. The chain carries TRBV18 and TRBJ1-5; TRBD1 might be the D (5 bases). The CDR3 totals 13 residues. The germline V gene has CDR1 KGHSH and CDR2 LQKENI. Trimming pared 8 bases from V and 0 bases from J, leaving 8 bases between. The CDR3 region has the DNA TGTGCCAGCGCGGACAATAGCAATCAGCCCCAGCATTTT. It specifies CASADNSNQPQHF.

The rearrangement uses TRBV19 and TRBJ2-3; TRBD1 agrees at 7 bases. V dropped 6 bases and J dropped 7; count of bases not matched to a gene: 19. This CDR3 is 17 amino acids long. Looked up from germline, CDR1 is LNHDA and CDR2 is SQIVND (reference sequence). The CDR3 nucleotides are TGTGCCAGTAGCTTAATACCGGACAGGACCTTGAGTAATACGCAGTATTTT. Translating it yields CASSLIPDRTLSNTQYF. The full variable domain, completed using reference TRBV19 and TRBJ2-3, is DGGITQSPKYLFRKEGQNVTLSCEQNLNHDAMYWYRQDPGQGLRLIYYSQIVNDFQKGDIAEGYSVSREKKESFPLTVTSAQKNPTAFYLCASSLIPDRTLSNTQYFGPGTRLTVL.

This clonotype showed up many times. This rearrangement joins TRBV7-9 to TRBJ2-7; TRBD1 matches at 9 bases. V dropped 6 bases and J dropped 5; count of bases not matched to a gene: 11. This CDR3 spans 15 amino acids. Germline lookup yields CDR1 SEHNR and CDR2 FQNEAQ (reference sequence). The CDR3 nucleotides are TGTGCCAGCAGGTCTGCCGGGACAGGGTGGCACGAGCAGTACTTC. This encodes CASRSAGTGWHEQYF.

This clonotype was observed at least ten times. J is TRBJ1-1 and V is TRBV12-3 or TRBV12-4, with D unclear. Deletions cut 1 base from V and 7 bases from J, with 7 bases between. The CDR3 sequence is 12 residues long. The CDR3 sequence is CASSLDGLEAFF. DNA of the CDR3: TGTGCCAGCAGTTTAGACGGCCTTGAAGCTTTCTTT.

This clonotype was seen at least ten times. The genes are TRBV12-3 or TRBV12-4 and TRBJ2-7; D uncertain. V lost 5 bases, J lost 0 bases, and 8 bases lay in between. This CDR3 comprises 13 residues. Written as DNA, the CDR3 is TGTGCCAGCAGTCCCGCCGTCTCCTACGAGCAGTACTTC. Translation gives CASSPAVSYEQYF.

This chain uses TRBV6-9 with TRBJ2-3; D is possibly TRBD1 (6 bases). The CDR3 totals 15 residues. Germline V gene data show CDR1 as MNHGY and CDR2 as SVAAGI. V was shortened by 3 bases and J by 3 bases, with 13 bases between the two germline ends. This CDR3 reads CASSYRGSITDTQYF. CDR3 nucleotide sequence: TGTGCCAGCAGTTACAGGGGTTCAATAACAGATACGCAGTATTTT.